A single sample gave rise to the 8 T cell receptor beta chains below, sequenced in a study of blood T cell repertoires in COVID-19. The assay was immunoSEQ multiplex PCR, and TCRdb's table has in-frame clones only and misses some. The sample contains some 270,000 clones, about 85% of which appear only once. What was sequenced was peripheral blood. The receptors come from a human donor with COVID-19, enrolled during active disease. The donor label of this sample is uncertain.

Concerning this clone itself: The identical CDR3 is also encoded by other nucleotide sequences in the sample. CDR3 bases: TGTGCCAGCAGCCAGGGGACTGAAGCTTTCTTT. Its translation is CASSQGTEAFF. The V and J genes are TRBV6-2 or TRBV6-3 and TRBJ1-1, with D perhaps matching TRBD1 (6 bases). In germline, CDR1 is MNHEY, CDR2 SVGEGT. The CDR3 length is 11 residues. V was pared by 6 bases and J by 5 bases, with 7 bases between.

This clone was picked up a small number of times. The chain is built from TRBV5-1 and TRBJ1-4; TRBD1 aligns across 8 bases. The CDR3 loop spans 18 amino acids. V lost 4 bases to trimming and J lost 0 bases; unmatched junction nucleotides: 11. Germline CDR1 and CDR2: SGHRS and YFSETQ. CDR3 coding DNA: TGCGCCAGCAGCGCGACAGGGGCCGTACCGGCAACTAATGAAAAACTGTTTTTT. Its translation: CASSATGAVPATNEKLFF.

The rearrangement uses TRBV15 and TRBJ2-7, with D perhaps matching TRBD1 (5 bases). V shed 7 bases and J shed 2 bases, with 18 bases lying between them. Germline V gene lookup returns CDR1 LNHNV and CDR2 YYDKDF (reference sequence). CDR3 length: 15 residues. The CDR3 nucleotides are TGTGCCACCAATGAGAGAGACAGTGTGGCCTACGAGCAGTACTTC. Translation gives CATNERDSVAYEQYF. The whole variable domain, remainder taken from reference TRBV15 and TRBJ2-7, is DAMVIQNPRYQVTQFGKPVTLSCSQTLNHNVMYWYQQKSSQAPKLLFHYYDKDFNNEADTPDNFQSRRPNTSFCFLDIRSPGLGDTAMYLCATNERDSVAYEQYFGPGTRLTVT.

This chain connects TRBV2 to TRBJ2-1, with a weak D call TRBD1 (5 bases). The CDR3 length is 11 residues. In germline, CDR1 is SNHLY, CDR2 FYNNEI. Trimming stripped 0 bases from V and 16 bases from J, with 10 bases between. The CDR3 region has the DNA TGTGCCAGCAGTGAAGCGGGGCCACCATTCTTC. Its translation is CASSEAGPPFF. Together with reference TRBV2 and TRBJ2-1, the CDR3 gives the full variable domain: EPEVTQTPSHQVTQMGQEVILRCVPISNHLYFYWYRQILGQKVEFLVSFYNNEISEKSEIFDDQFSVERPDGSNFTLKIRSTKLEDSAMYFCASSEAGPPFFGPGTRLTVL.

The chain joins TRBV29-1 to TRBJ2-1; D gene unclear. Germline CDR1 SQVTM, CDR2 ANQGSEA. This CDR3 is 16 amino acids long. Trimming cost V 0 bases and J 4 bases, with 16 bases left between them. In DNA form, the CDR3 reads TGCAGCGTTGAAGACGAATCGGTGAGCTTATACAATGAGCAGTTCTTC. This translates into CSVEDESVSLYNEQFF.

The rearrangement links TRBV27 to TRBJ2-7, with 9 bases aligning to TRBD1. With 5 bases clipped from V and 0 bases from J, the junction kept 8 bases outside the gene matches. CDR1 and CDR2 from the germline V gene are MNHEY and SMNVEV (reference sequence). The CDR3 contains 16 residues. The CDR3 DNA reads TGTGCCAGCAGTCCGGGACAGGGCCGAAACTCCTACGAGCAGTACTTC. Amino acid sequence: CASSPGQGRNSYEQYF.

CDR3 sequence: CASSSRILRNNYGYTF. In DNA form, the CDR3 reads TGTGCCAGCAGTTCCAGGATCCTCCGAAATAACTATGGCTACACCTTC. V and J are TRBV28 and TRBJ1-2; the D is unclear. The V gene lost 4 bases and the J gene lost 1 base, with 16 bases spanning the gap. Germline loops: CDR1 MDHEN, CDR2 SYDVKM. This CDR3 has 16 residues.

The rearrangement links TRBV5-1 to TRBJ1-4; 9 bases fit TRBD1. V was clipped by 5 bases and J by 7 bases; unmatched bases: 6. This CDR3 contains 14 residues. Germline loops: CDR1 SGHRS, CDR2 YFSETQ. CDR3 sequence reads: CASRPTGGPEKLFF. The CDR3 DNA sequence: TGCGCCAGCAGACCTACAGGGGGCCCTGAAAAACTGTTTTTT.